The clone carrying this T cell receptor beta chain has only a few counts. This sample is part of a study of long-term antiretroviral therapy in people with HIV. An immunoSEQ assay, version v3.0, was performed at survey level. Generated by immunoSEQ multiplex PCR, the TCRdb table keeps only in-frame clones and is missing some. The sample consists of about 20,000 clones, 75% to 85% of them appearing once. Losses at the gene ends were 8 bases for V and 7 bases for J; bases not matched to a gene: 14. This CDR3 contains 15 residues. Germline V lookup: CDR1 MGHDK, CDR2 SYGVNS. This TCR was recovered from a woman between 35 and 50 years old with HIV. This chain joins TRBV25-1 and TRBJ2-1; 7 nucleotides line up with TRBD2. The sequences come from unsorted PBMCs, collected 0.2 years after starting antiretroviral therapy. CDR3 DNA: TGTGCCAGCTTGGACCCCGGACTAGGACTAAATGAGCAGTTCTTC. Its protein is CASLDPGLGLNEQFF.